A selection of T cell receptor beta chains follows, all from one sample in a study of blood T cell repertoires in COVID-19. The data were produced by immunoSEQ multiplex PCR, yet TCRdb's version contains in-frame clones alone and is incomplete. The table includes about 220,000 clones, approximately 89% detected once. Sequenced: PBMCs or T cells enriched from blood (not recorded which). The receptors were sampled from a middle-aged woman with acute COVID-19. Each CDR3 is given with its conserved first and last residue. D genes are given only for firm matches. Rows may omit the clone size; those that give it use once, few, many or a size class.

D gene: NA; V gene: TRBV4-3; clone size: NA; J gene: TRBJ2-7; CDR3 DNA: TGCGCCAGCAGCCAAGAACCAGGGTCACACTACGAGCAGTACTTC; CDR3 protein: CASSQEPGSHYEQYF
D gene: NA; V gene: TRBV20-1; clone size: NA; J gene: TRBJ1-5; CDR3 DNA: TGCAGTGCTAGTCCCCAAGGAGTGAACAATCAGCCCCAGCATTTT; CDR3 protein: CSASPQGVNNQPQHF
D gene: NA; V gene: TRBV5-6; clone size: NA; J gene: TRBJ1-2; CDR3 DNA: TGTGCCAGCAGCTTCTATGTGGCTAACTATGGCTACACCTTC; CDR3 protein: CASSFYVANYGYTF
D gene: TRBD1; V gene: TRBV7-2; clone size: NA; J gene: TRBJ1-2; CDR3 DNA: TGTGCCAGCAGCTTCGCCGAGGGGGCAAATGGCTACACCTTC; CDR3 protein: CASSFAEGANGYTF
D gene: NA; V gene: TRBV7-2; clone size: NA; J gene: TRBJ2-5; CDR3 DNA: TGTGCCAGCAGCTTCCAGGGGTGGGAGACCCAGTACTTC; CDR3 protein: CASSFQGWETQYF
D gene: NA; V gene: TRBV5-1; clone size: NA; J gene: TRBJ2-4; CDR3 DNA: TGCGCCAGCAGCTTGGTACCAGGGGAAATGAACATTCAGTACTTC; CDR3 protein: CASSLVPGEMNIQYF
D gene: NA; V gene: TRBV15; clone size: NA; J gene: TRBJ2-1; CDR3 DNA: TGTGCCACCAGCCGCAAGCGGCCGGCCTCCTACAATGAGCAGTTCTTC; CDR3 protein: CATSRKRPASYNEQFF
D gene: TRBD1; V gene: TRBV6-1; clone size: NA; J gene: TRBJ1-1; CDR3 DNA: TGTGCCAGCAGTGAAGGCGACAGGGGGTCTACTGAAGCTTTCTTT; CDR3 protein: CASSEGDRGSTEAFF
D gene: TRBD1; V gene: TRBV6-5; clone size: NA; J gene: TRBJ2-4; CDR3 DNA: TGTGCCGGCTGGACAGGGCGAGGGGAAAACATTCAGTACTTC; CDR3 protein: CAGWTGRGENIQYF
D gene: TRBD1; V gene: TRBV30; clone size: NA; J gene: TRBJ1-1; CDR3 DNA: TGTGCCTGGAGTAACGCCGGGACAGCGACCAGGACTGAAGCTTTCTTT; CDR3 protein: CAWSNAGTATRTEAFF
D gene: NA; V gene: TRBV3-1/TRBV3-2; clone size: few; J gene: TRBJ1-2; CDR3 DNA: TGTGCCAGCAGCCAAAGGGCGGGGGATGGCTACACCTTC; CDR3 protein: CASSQRAGDGYTF
D gene: NA; V gene: TRBV5-4; clone size: few; J gene: TRBJ2-2; CDR3 DNA: TGTGCCAGCAGCTTGGCTGGGCCCGGGGAGCTGTTTTTT; CDR3 protein: CASSLAGPGELFF
D gene: TRBD1; V gene: TRBV10-3; clone size: NA; J gene: TRBJ1-5; CDR3 DNA: TGTGCCATCAGACAGGGGTCCAATCAGCCCCAGCATTTT; CDR3 protein: CAIRQGSNQPQHF
D gene: TRBD1; V gene: TRBV4-3; clone size: NA; J gene: TRBJ2-2; CDR3 DNA: TGCGCCAGCAGCCAAGGGTGGCGGACAGGGTCCGGGGAGCTGTTTTTT; CDR3 protein: CASSQGWRTGSGELFF
D gene: NA; V gene: TRBV27; clone size: NA; J gene: TRBJ2-5; CDR3 DNA: TGTGCCAGCAGTTTAGAGGCAAGGGGCGAGACCCAGTACTTC; CDR3 protein: CASSLEARGETQYF
D gene: NA; V gene: TRBV7-2; clone size: once; J gene: TRBJ1-2; CDR3 DNA: TGTGCCAGCAGCCCTAGCCCAGTTAACTATGGCTACACCTTC; CDR3 protein: CASSPSPVNYGYTF
D gene: NA; V gene: TRBV9; clone size: NA; J gene: TRBJ2-3; CDR3 DNA: TGTGCCAGCGGATCAGCGCGAAGCACAGATACGCAGTATTTT; CDR3 protein: CASGSARSTDTQYF
D gene: TRBD1; V gene: TRBV2; clone size: NA; J gene: TRBJ2-7; CDR3 DNA: TGTGCCAGCAGTAATGACAGGGGGAGGGACTTC; CDR3 protein: CASSNDRGRDF
D gene: TRBD1; V gene: TRBV19; clone size: NA; J gene: TRBJ2-1; CDR3 DNA: TGTGCCAGTAGTATTAGAGGACAGGGGGAGACCTACAATGAGCAGTTCTTC; CDR3 protein: CASSIRGQGETYNEQFF
D gene: NA; V gene: TRBV6-5; clone size: few; J gene: TRBJ1-1; CDR3 DNA: TGTGCCAGCAGCCGATATCAGGGCACTGAAGCTTTCTTT; CDR3 protein: CASSRYQGTEAFF
D gene: TRBD1; V gene: TRBV10-2; clone size: NA; J gene: TRBJ1-5; CDR3 DNA: TGCGCCAGCAGCCAGCCAGGGGGGAGAAGCAATCAGCCCCAGCATTTT; CDR3 protein: CASSQPGGRSNQPQHF
D gene: NA; V gene: TRBV6-2/TRBV6-3; clone size: few; J gene: TRBJ1-5; CDR3 DNA: TGTGCCAGCAGTTACTCTAACAATCAGCCCCAGCATTTT; CDR3 protein: CASSYSNNQPQHF
D gene: TRBD2; V gene: TRBV7-2; clone size: NA; J gene: TRBJ2-1; CDR3 DNA: TGTGCCAGCAGCTTATCGCCGGGGACTAGCGGCGGCAAAGGGCAGTTCTTC; CDR3 protein: CASSLSPGTSGGKGQFF
D gene: NA; V gene: TRBV5-6; clone size: few; J gene: TRBJ1-5; CDR3 DNA: TGTGCCAGCAGCTTAGGGGCAGGGAATCAGCCCCAGCATTTT; CDR3 protein: CASSLGAGNQPQHF
D gene: NA; V gene: TRBV6-5; clone size: NA; J gene: TRBJ2-2; CDR3 DNA: TGTGCCAGCAGCGACGCCGCAGGGGCTGGCGGGGAGCTGTTTTTT; CDR3 protein: CASSDAAGAGGELFF
D gene: TRBD1; V gene: TRBV29-1; clone size: NA; J gene: TRBJ1-2; CDR3 DNA: TGCAGCGTTAGGAAACAGGGGGACTATGGCTACACCTTC; CDR3 protein: CSVRKQGDYGYTF
D gene: NA; V gene: TRBV9; clone size: NA; J gene: TRBJ1-1; CDR3 DNA: TGTGCCAGCAGCGTAGACAGGGCTGGGGAAGCTTTCTTT; CDR3 protein: CASSVDRAGEAFF
D gene: TRBD2; V gene: TRBV10-3; clone size: NA; J gene: TRBJ2-2; CDR3 DNA: TGTGCCATCAGTAGCGGGGGGCCCTCAAGCACCGGGGAGCTGTTTTTT; CDR3 protein: CAISSGGPSSTGELFF
D gene: TRBD2; V gene: TRBV2; clone size: NA; J gene: TRBJ2-7; CDR3 DNA: TGTGCCAGCACCCAACTAGCGGGGGGTGGCGAGCAGTACTTC; CDR3 protein: CASTQLAGGGEQYF
D gene: NA; V gene: TRBV9; clone size: NA; J gene: TRBJ1-2; CDR3 DNA: TGTGCCAGCAGCGTAGCCACTACTACAGGGAAATATGGCTACACCTTC; CDR3 protein: CASSVATTTGKYGYTF
D gene: TRBD2; V gene: TRBV5-1; clone size: NA; J gene: TRBJ2-3; CDR3 DNA: TGCGCCAGCAGCTTGCCAGCTAGCGGGAGCACAGATACGCAGTATTTT; CDR3 protein: CASSLPASGSTDTQYF
D gene: NA; V gene: TRBV5-4; clone size: NA; J gene: TRBJ1-6; CDR3 DNA: TGTGCCAGCAGCTTGGAGGGGAATTCACCCCTCCACTTT; CDR3 protein: CASSLEGNSPLHF
D gene: NA; V gene: TRBV5-4; clone size: NA; J gene: TRBJ2-3; CDR3 DNA: TGTGCCAGCAGCTTCAAGAGGGCTGCAGCAGATACGCAGTATTTT; CDR3 protein: CASSFKRAAADTQYF
D gene: TRBD1; V gene: TRBV5-1; clone size: NA; J gene: TRBJ1-6; CDR3 DNA: TGCGCCAGCAGGCAAGGACAGGGTGGGTCACCCCTCCACTTT; CDR3 protein: CASRQGQGGSPLHF
D gene: NA; V gene: TRBV7-2; clone size: NA; J gene: TRBJ1-2; CDR3 DNA: TGTGCCAGCAGCTCGGACAGTCCCTATGGCTACACCTTC; CDR3 protein: CASSSDSPYGYTF
D gene: NA; V gene: TRBV24-1; clone size: NA; J gene: TRBJ2-2; CDR3 DNA: TGTGCCACCAGTGATTTTGGGGGGACTAACACCGGGGAGCTGTTTTTT; CDR3 protein: CATSDFGGTNTGELFF
D gene: NA; V gene: TRBV9; clone size: NA; J gene: TRBJ2-2; CDR3 DNA: TGTGCCAGCAGCGTAGCTACCACCGCGTATCCCGGGGAGCTGTTTTTT; CDR3 protein: CASSVATTAYPGELFF
D gene: NA; V gene: TRBV11-3; clone size: NA; J gene: TRBJ2-1; CDR3 DNA: TGTGCCAGCAGCTTAGGGAGTGAGCAGTTCTTC; CDR3 protein: CASSLGSEQFF
D gene: NA; V gene: TRBV11-2; clone size: NA; J gene: TRBJ1-2; CDR3 DNA: TGTGCCAGCAGCTTAAATCTCGGTATTATAAGCTACACCTTC; CDR3 protein: CASSLNLGIISYTF
D gene: NA; V gene: TRBV3-1/TRBV3-2; clone size: NA; J gene: TRBJ2-3; CDR3 DNA: TGTGCCAGCAGCCTTAGGACTGGCGTCGTCACAGATACGCAGTATTTT; CDR3 protein: CASSLRTGVVTDTQYF
D gene: NA; V gene: TRBV2; clone size: NA; J gene: TRBJ1-6; CDR3 DNA: TGTGCCAGCAGTGTAGGAGGGTCGAATTCACCCCTCCACTTT; CDR3 protein: CASSVGGSNSPLHF
D gene: NA; V gene: TRBV27; clone size: once; J gene: TRBJ1-4; CDR3 DNA: TGTGCCAGCAGTTTATACGGCCTGGGCGGACAGAGGGACGAAAAACTGTTTTTT; CDR3 protein: CASSLYGLGGQRDEKLFF
D gene: TRBD1; V gene: TRBV7-9; clone size: NA; J gene: TRBJ1-2; CDR3 DNA: TGTGCCAGCAGCCGCGGACAGGGGTATGGCTACACCTTC; CDR3 protein: CASSRGQGYGYTF
D gene: NA; V gene: TRBV5-1; clone size: NA; J gene: TRBJ2-2; CDR3 DNA: TGCGCCAGCAGGGCCGGGAGTCAACACAACACCGGGGAGCTGTTTTTT; CDR3 protein: CASRAGSQHNTGELFF
D gene: TRBD1; V gene: TRBV11-2; clone size: NA; J gene: TRBJ1-3; CDR3 DNA: TGTGCCAGCAGCTGGGACAGGGGCAGCGCGGCCTCCTCTGGAAACACCATATATTTT; CDR3 protein: CASSWDRGSAASSGNTIYF
D gene: NA; V gene: TRBV10-3; clone size: NA; J gene: TRBJ1-2; CDR3 DNA: TGTGCCATCAGTGCAGGGGCCAACTATGGCTACACCTTC; CDR3 protein: CAISAGANYGYTF
D gene: TRBD2; V gene: TRBV6-6; clone size: NA; J gene: TRBJ2-3; CDR3 DNA: TGTGCCAGCAGTTACGGACTAGCGGGCGGGGCAGATACGCAGTATTTT; CDR3 protein: CASSYGLAGGADTQYF
D gene: NA; V gene: TRBV7-2; clone size: NA; J gene: TRBJ1-3; CDR3 DNA: TGTGCCAGCAGCTTCCTGGGTAAAGCGCCTGGGGGAAACACCATATATTTT; CDR3 protein: CASSFLGKAPGGNTIYF
D gene: NA; V gene: TRBV7-9; clone size: NA; J gene: TRBJ2-7; CDR3 DNA: TGTGCCAGCAGCTTTTTGGAGGGCCTCCACGAGCAGTACTTC; CDR3 protein: CASSFLEGLHEQYF
D gene: NA; V gene: TRBV19; clone size: NA; J gene: TRBJ2-2; CDR3 DNA: TGTGCCAGTAGGGTAGCCGGACAGCACACCGGGGAGCTGTTTTTT; CDR3 protein: CASRVAGQHTGELFF
D gene: TRBD2; V gene: TRBV7-9; clone size: NA; J gene: TRBJ2-5; CDR3 DNA: TGTGCCAGCTTCTCGGGGGGTGAGACCCAGTACTTC; CDR3 protein: CASFSGGETQYF
D gene: NA; V gene: TRBV11-3; clone size: NA; J gene: TRBJ2-3; CDR3 DNA: TGTGCCAGCAGCTCGTGGGGGGGGCCAGATACGCAGTATTTT; CDR3 protein: CASSSWGGPDTQYF
D gene: NA; V gene: TRBV28; clone size: NA; J gene: TRBJ1-5; CDR3 DNA: TGTGCCAGCAGTTTGCCTATCGGGCCCCAGCATTTT; CDR3 protein: CASSLPIGPQHF
D gene: TRBD1; V gene: TRBV30; clone size: NA; J gene: TRBJ1-1; CDR3 DNA: TGTGCCTGGACAGGGGGGAGCAACACTGAAGCTTTCTTT; CDR3 protein: CAWTGGSNTEAFF
D gene: NA; V gene: TRBV30; clone size: NA; J gene: TRBJ1-5; CDR3 DNA: TGTGCCTGGAGTGTACGGTCCGGGGGTGGCAATCAGCCCCAGCATTTT; CDR3 protein: CAWSVRSGGGNQPQHF
D gene: NA; V gene: TRBV7-7; clone size: NA; J gene: TRBJ2-5; CDR3 DNA: TGTGCCAGCAGCTTAAACGAGGGAATCCAAGAGACCCAGTACTTC; CDR3 protein: CASSLNEGIQETQYF
D gene: NA; V gene: TRBV14; clone size: NA; J gene: TRBJ1-1; CDR3 DNA: TGTGCCAGCAGCCAAGCGCGGGGGACTGAAGCTTTCTTT; CDR3 protein: CASSQARGTEAFF
D gene: NA; V gene: TRBV5-1; clone size: NA; J gene: TRBJ1-1; CDR3 DNA: TGCGCCAGCAGCTTGACGGGAAATTTGAACACTGAAGCTTTCTTT; CDR3 protein: CASSLTGNLNTEAFF
D gene: NA; V gene: TRBV5-4; clone size: NA; J gene: TRBJ1-4; CDR3 DNA: TGTGCCAGCAGCCCGACCCCGGGACAAGTAAATGAAAAACTGTTTTTT; CDR3 protein: CASSPTPGQVNEKLFF
D gene: NA; V gene: TRBV2; clone size: NA; J gene: TRBJ2-2; CDR3 DNA: TGTGCCAGCAGGGTACTAGCCACAACCGGGGAGCTGTTTTTT; CDR3 protein: CASRVLATTGELFF